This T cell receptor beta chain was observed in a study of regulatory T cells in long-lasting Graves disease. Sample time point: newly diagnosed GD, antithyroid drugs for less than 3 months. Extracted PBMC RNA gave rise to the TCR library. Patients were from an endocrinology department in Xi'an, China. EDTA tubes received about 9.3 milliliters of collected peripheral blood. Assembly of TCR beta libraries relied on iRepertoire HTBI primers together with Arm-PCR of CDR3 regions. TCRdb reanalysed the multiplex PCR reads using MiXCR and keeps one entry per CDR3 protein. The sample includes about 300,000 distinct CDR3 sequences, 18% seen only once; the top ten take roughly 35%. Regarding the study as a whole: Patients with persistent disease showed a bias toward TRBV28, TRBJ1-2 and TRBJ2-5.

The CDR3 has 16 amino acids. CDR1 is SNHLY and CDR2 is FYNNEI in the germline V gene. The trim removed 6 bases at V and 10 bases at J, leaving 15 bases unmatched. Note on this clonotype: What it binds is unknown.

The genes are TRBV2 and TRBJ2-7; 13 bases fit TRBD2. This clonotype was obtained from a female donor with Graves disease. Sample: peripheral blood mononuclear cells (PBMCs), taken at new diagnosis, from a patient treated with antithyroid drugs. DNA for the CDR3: TGTGCCAGCAGCCAAGATCGGGAACTAGCGGGAGGGGCCCAGTACTTC. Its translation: CASSQDRELAGGAQYF.